A single sample is the source of the 28 T cell receptor beta chains below, sequenced in a study of shared clonotypes between healthy human individuals. Assay: immunoSEQ multiplex PCR; the TCRdb copy retains only in-frame clones and omits some. The sample includes about 1,800,000 clones, about 95% of them seen just once. CD45RO-negative cells were positively selected for CCR7, leaving out terminally differentiated effector memory CD45RA+ cells. Sample: naive CD8+ T cells sorted from blood. All receptors derive from a man aged 18 to 30 in good health.

CDR3: CASSLYILDTGELFF. CDR3 coding DNA: TGTGCCAGCAGTTTATACATCCTTGACACCGGGGAGCTGTTTTTT. This rearrangement joins TRBV27 to TRBJ2-2; no firm D call. Looked up from germline, CDR1 is MNHEY and CDR2 is SMNVEV (reference sequence). V lost 1 base and J lost 3, with 9 bases in between. The CDR3 length is 15 residues.

V and J are TRBV4-3 and TRBJ2-1; D gene unclear. The germline gives CDR1 LGHNA, CDR2 YSLEER. The V end lost 1 base, the J end lost 9 bases, and 19 bases lay between the germline ends. The CDR3 length is 16 residues. CDR3 sequence (DNA): TGCGCCAGCAGCCAAGTGGCCACGAATCCGGGTGGTGAGCAGTTCTTC. As protein: CASSQVATNPGGEQFF.

The chain combines TRBV10-3 with TRBJ2-7; D is perhaps TRBD1 (6 bases). Looked up from germline, CDR1 is ENHRY and CDR2 is SYGVKD. V lost 1 base and J 3 bases, leaving 10 bases between the germline ends. The CDR3 sequence is 14 residues long. The CDR3 sequence is CAISEYRALYEQYF. Written as DNA, the CDR3 is TGTGCCATCAGTGAGTACAGGGCCCTCTACGAGCAGTACTTC.

Worth noting for this clone: The identical CDR3 is also encoded by other nucleotide sequences in the sample. The chain combines TRBV5-1 with TRBJ1-6; unclear D gene. The V gene lost 2 bases and the J gene lost 0 bases, with 6 bases spanning the gap. CDR3 length: 15 residues. Looked up from germline, CDR1 is SGHRS and CDR2 is YFSETQ. In DNA, the CDR3 is TGCGCCAGCAGCTTAGAGAGCTCCTATAATTCACCCCTCCACTTT. Its translation: CASSLESSYNSPLHF. The variable domain in full, completed from reference TRBV5-1 and TRBJ1-6, reads KAGVTQTPRYLIKTRGQQVTLSCSPISGHRSVSWYQQTPGQGLQFLFEYFSETQRNKGNFPGRFSGRQFSNSRSEMNVSTLELGDSALYLCASSLESSYNSPLHFGNGTRLTVT.

V usage is TRBV2 and J usage is TRBJ2-2, with D possibly being TRBD2 (6 bases). The CDR3 is made up of 16 amino acids. Germline values: CDR1 SNHLY, CDR2 FYNNEI. Trimming pared 6 bases from V and 2 bases from J, leaving 16 bases between. CDR3 loop: CASSGGGTSNTGELFF. CDR3 in DNA: TGTGCCAGCAGCGGGGGTGGAACTTCTAACACCGGGGAGCTGTTTTTT.

The chain combines TRBV29-1 with TRBJ1-2; weak D call: TRBD1 (6 bases). The CDR3 totals 12 residues. The germline V gene encodes CDR1 SQVTM and CDR2 ANQGSEA. V lost 5 bases to trimming and J lost 2 bases, with 9 bases between them. The DNA of the CDR3 is TGCAGCGTTCTTGGACAGAACTATGGCTACACCTTC. Protein: CSVLGQNYGYTF.

This chain uses TRBV7-9 with TRBJ1-5; no clear D gene. V shed 4 bases and J shed 7 bases, with 17 bases lying between them. The germline V gene encodes CDR1 SEHNR and CDR2 FQNEAQ (reference sequence). This CDR3 region has 15 residues. CDR3 amino acids: CASSSARQAGQPQHF. In DNA form, the CDR3 reads TGTGCCAGCAGCTCAGCTCGGCAGGCAGGCCAGCCCCAGCATTTT.

The chain has TRBV30 and TRBJ1-2; D may be TRBD1 (6 bases). CDR3 length: 15 amino acids. Trimming shortened V by 1 base and J by 8 bases, and 20 bases separated the two germline ends. CDR1 GTSNPN and CDR2 SVGIG come from the germline V gene (reference sequence). The CDR3 loop is CAWSEGDGVKGGYTF. The CDR3 region has the DNA TGTGCCTGGAGTGAGGGGGACGGCGTCAAGGGCGGCTACACCTTC.

The V and J genes are TRBV2 and TRBJ2-3; D is ambiguous. Trimming cost V 9 bases and J 6 bases, with 10 bases left between them. Germline V gene lookup returns CDR1 SNHLY and CDR2 FYNNEI. This CDR3 comprises 11 residues. The CDR3 region has the DNA TGTGCCAGATTATTAGGGGATACGCAGTATTTT. This gives the protein CARLLGDTQYF.

On this clone: The sample holds other DNA sequences that translate to the same CDR3. The chain couples TRBV6-1 to TRBJ2-1; 7 nucleotides line up with TRBD2. The CDR3 sequence is 16 residues long. CDR1 MNHNS and CDR2 SASEGT come from the germline V gene. Trimming removed 0 bases from V and 3 bases from J; junction bases left unmatched: 5. In nucleotides, the CDR3 is TGTGCCAGCAGTGAAGCGCTTGCGGGAGTCTACAATGAGCAGTTCTTC. Its translation: CASSEALAGVYNEQFF.

The chain combines TRBV5-8 with TRBJ2-5; the D is unclear. This CDR3 comprises 14 residues. Trimming took 0 bases from V and 1 from J, leaving 7 bases between them. CDR1 is SGHTS and CDR2 is YDEGEE in the germline V gene. The CDR3 region has the DNA TGTGCCAGCAGCTTGGGACACGGCCAAGAGACCCAGTACTTC. It translates to CASSLGHGQETQYF.

The V gene is TRBV5-1, the J gene TRBJ2-5; D ambiguous. Germline CDR1 is SGHRS and CDR2 is YFSETQ. Trimming cost V 0 bases and J 1 base, with 13 bases left between them. This CDR3 has 16 residues. CDR3 coding DNA: TGCGCCAGCAGCTTGGCGAGCGTCCAAGTCCAAGAGACCCAGTACTTC. This gives the protein CASSLASVQVQETQYF. The full variable domain, its missing parts supplied by reference TRBV5-1 and TRBJ2-5, is KAGVTQTPRYLIKTRGQQVTLSCSPISGHRSVSWYQQTPGQGLQFLFEYFSETQRNKGNFPGRFSGRQFSNSRSEMNVSTLELGDSALYLCASSLASVQVQETQYFGPGTRLLVL.

The rearrangement links TRBV5-4 to TRBJ1-2, with D perhaps TRBD1 (6 bases). Trimming took 4 bases from V and 6 from J, leaving 16 bases between them. This CDR3 spans 14 amino acids. Germline-derived CDR1 and CDR2 are SGHNT and YYREEE (reference sequence). CDR3 amino acids: CASSRGQLMNGYTF. CDR3 DNA: TGTGCCAGCAGCAGAGGACAGCTGATGAATGGCTACACCTTC.

This clone was recorded only once. The V and J genes are TRBV9 and TRBJ2-2; no clear D. V lost 3 bases and J 8 bases, leaving 8 bases between the germline ends. The CDR3 has 12 amino acids. CDR1 and CDR2 from the germline V gene are SGDLS and YYNGEE. The DNA of the CDR3 is TGTGCCAGCAGCGCCCGAGAGGGGGAGCTGTTTTTT. The encoded protein is CASSAREGELFF.

The chain carries TRBV4-1 and TRBJ1-2; D is ambiguous. This CDR3 is 15 amino acids long. The germline V and J ends were trimmed by 0 bases and 2 bases, with 10 bases remaining between them. CDR1 and CDR2 from the germline V gene are MGHRA and YSYEKL. CDR3 in DNA: TGCGCCAGCAGCCAAGATACTCTACAGAACTATGGCTACACCTTC. Protein product: CASSQDTLQNYGYTF.

The chain combines TRBV9 with TRBJ2-2; possible D gene TRBD2, 5 bases. The CDR3 contains 13 residues. CDR1 SGDLS and CDR2 YYNGEE come from the germline V gene. V shed 7 bases and J shed 1 base, with 8 bases lying between them. CDR3 in DNA: TGTGCCAGCGCCGCGGGGAACACCGGGGAGCTGTTTTTT. It yields the protein CASAAGNTGELFF.

This chain links TRBV28 with TRBJ1-6; 9 nucleotides match TRBD1. Trimming took 5 bases from V and 9 from J; bases not matched to a gene: 8. The CDR3 length is 15 residues. Germline CDR1 and CDR2: MDHEN and SYDVKM. CDR3 in DNA: TGTGCCAGCAGTATCACCGGGACAGGGATTTCACCCCTCCACTTT. Translating gives CASSITGTGISPLHF.

V gene TRBV4-3 combines with J gene TRBJ2-3; 8 bases map to TRBD1. The V segment lost 1 base and the J segment 4 bases; nucleotides outside the gene matches: 7. CDR3 length equals 16 residues. Germline assignment: CDR1 LGHNA and CDR2 YSLEER. The CDR3 loop is CASSQGTGNIADTQYF. The CDR3 DNA sequence: TGCGCCAGCAGCCAAGGGACAGGGAACATTGCAGATACGCAGTATTTT.

V gene TRBV19 combines with J gene TRBJ2-7, with 9 bases fitting TRBD1. V shed 5 bases and J 3 bases; nucleotides not matched to a gene: 8. Germline values: CDR1 LNHDA, CDR2 SQIVND (reference sequence). The CDR3 contains 15 residues. CDR3 protein: CASSPGTGFGYEQYF. In DNA form, the CDR3 reads TGTGCCAGTAGTCCCGGGACAGGGTTCGGCTACGAGCAGTACTTC.

The chain has TRBV5-1 and TRBJ2-5; TRBD1 matches 7 bases. CDR3 length equals 15 residues. CDR1 SGHRS and CDR2 YFSETQ come from the germline V gene. V trimming: 7 bases; J trimming: 2 bases; junction bases outside the gene matches: 11. Here the CDR3 reads CASVDRDRTQETQYF. The CDR3 DNA is TGCGCCAGCGTTGACCGGGACAGAACACAAGAGACCCAGTACTTC.

On this clone itself: Other DNA sequences in the sample encode the same CDR3. The chain recombines TRBV5-1 with TRBJ1-1; possibly TRBD1 for D (5 bases). The CDR3 is 14 amino acids. Per the germline V gene, CDR1 is SGHRS and CDR2 is YFSETQ. Trimming took 4 bases from V and 0 from J, leaving 10 bases between them. The CDR3: CASSPGTVNTEAFF. CDR3 nucleotide sequence: TGCGCCAGCAGCCCGGGGACGGTGAACACTGAAGCTTTCTTT.

The chain carries TRBV7-9 and TRBJ1-5, with D possibly matching TRBD1 (5 bases). The germline CDR1 and CDR2 sequences are SEHNR and FQNEAQ (reference sequence). The CDR3 consists of 12 residues. V shed 8 bases and J shed 1 base, with 6 bases lying between them. The CDR3 protein is CASQGSNQPQHF. The CDR3 DNA follows: TGTGCCAGCCAGGGAAGCAATCAGCCCCAGCATTTT.

This chain uses TRBV14 with TRBJ2-7; no clear D. Germline CDR1 is SGHDN and CDR2 is FVKESK. The CDR3 runs to 12 residues. V lost 4 bases, J lost 3 bases, and 7 bases lay in between. CDR3 sequence (DNA): TGTGCCAGCAGCCCCTATGACTACGAGCAGTACTTC. This codes for CASSPYDYEQYF.

On this clone: The sample carries other DNA sequences with the same CDR3. The chain uses TRBV5-1 and TRBJ2-7; D remains unclear. Germline V gene data show CDR1 as SGHRS and CDR2 as YFSETQ. This CDR3 spans 11 amino acids. V was shortened by 3 bases and J by 4 bases, with 5 bases between the two germline ends. The CDR3: CASSSGYEQYF. The CDR3, as DNA: TGCGCCAGCAGCTCCGGTTACGAGCAGTACTTC.

Points on this clone: The same CDR3 can be traced to other DNA sequences in this sample. This chain links TRBV6-1 with TRBJ1-1; a possible D gene is TRBD1 (5 bases). Trimming pared 0 bases from V and 2 bases from J, leaving 7 bases between. This CDR3 has 14 amino acids. The V gene's germline CDR1 is MNHNS and CDR2 SASEGT. The CDR3 here is CASSEAGENTEAFF. The CDR3 DNA is TGTGCCAGCAGTGAAGCGGGGGAAAACACTGAAGCTTTCTTT.

V and J are TRBV5-4 and TRBJ1-2; TRBD1 matches at 10 bases. V lost 3 bases and J lost 5; bases outside the gene matches: 10. CDR1 and CDR2 (germline): SGHNT, YYREEE (reference sequence). This CDR3 spans 16 amino acids. CDR3 residues: CASSWGPGQGNYGYTF. In DNA, the CDR3 is TGTGCCAGCAGCTGGGGCCCGGGACAGGGGAATTATGGCTACACCTTC.

This rearrangement joins TRBV4-3 to TRBJ2-5; TRBD2 is a possible D gene (6 bases). Germline values: CDR1 LGHNA, CDR2 YSLEER. This CDR3 contains 14 residues. V dropped 0 bases and J dropped 3 bases, with 8 bases sitting between them. The DNA of the CDR3 is TGCGCCAGCAGCCAAGAGTGGGAGGAAGAGACCCAGTACTTC. Translating it yields CASSQEWEEETQYF.

Here the CDR3 DNA reads TGTGCCAGCAGCTTGGAGCGCGCAGGGGCCTATGGCTACACCTTC. This translates into CASSLERAGAYGYTF. This sequence joins TRBV5-6 and TRBJ1-2, with D possibly being TRBD1 (6 bases). Germline CDR1 reads SGHDT; CDR2 reads YYEEEE. The V end was cut by 0 bases, the J end by 4 bases, with 13 bases between. This CDR3 has 15 amino acids.